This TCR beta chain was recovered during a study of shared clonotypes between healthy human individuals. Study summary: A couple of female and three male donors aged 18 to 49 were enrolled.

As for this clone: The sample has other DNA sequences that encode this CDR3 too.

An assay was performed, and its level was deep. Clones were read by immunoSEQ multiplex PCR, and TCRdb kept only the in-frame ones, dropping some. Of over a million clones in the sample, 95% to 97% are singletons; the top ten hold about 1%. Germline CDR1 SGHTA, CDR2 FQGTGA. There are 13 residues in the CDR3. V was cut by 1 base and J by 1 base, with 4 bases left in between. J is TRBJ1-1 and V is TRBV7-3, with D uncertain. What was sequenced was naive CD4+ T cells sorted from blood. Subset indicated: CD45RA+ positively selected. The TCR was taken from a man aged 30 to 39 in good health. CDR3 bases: TGTGCCAGCAGCTTAAGGCAGAACACTGAAGCTTTCTTT. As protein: CASSLRQNTEAFF.